The present TCR beta chain was sequenced within a study of CD8 T cells in ankylosing spondylitis. General study results and limits: Seemingly distinctive of ankylosing spondylitis blood was a TCR beta motif formed by eight highly homologous variants. The clones that were linked to disease were reported to be significantly enriched in matched synovial fluid samples from ankylosing spondylitis patients. Clones linked to disease, bearing a CD8+ phenotype, were relatively rare in peripheral blood.

MiXCR was run by TCRdb on the 5' RACE reads, yielding one entry per CDR3 protein. In the table there are 250,000 to 350,000 distinct CDR3 sequences, less than 25% of which are singletons. Trimming took off 3 bases at V and 4 bases at J, with 13 bases between the two ends. In germline, CDR1 is LGHNA, CDR2 YSLEER. The CDR3 contains 14 residues. This clonotype came up a few times. The antigen is unknown. V gene TRBV4-3 combines with J gene TRBJ2-7; D uncertain. The clonotype comes from a female donor with ankylosing spondylitis or in good health (not recorded which). Sequencing used blood, either unsorted or a sorted T cell fraction (not recorded which). The CDR3 protein is CASSQDLGLYEQYF. In DNA, the CDR3 is TGCGCCAGCAGCCAGGATCTAGGCCTTTACGAGCAGTACTTC.